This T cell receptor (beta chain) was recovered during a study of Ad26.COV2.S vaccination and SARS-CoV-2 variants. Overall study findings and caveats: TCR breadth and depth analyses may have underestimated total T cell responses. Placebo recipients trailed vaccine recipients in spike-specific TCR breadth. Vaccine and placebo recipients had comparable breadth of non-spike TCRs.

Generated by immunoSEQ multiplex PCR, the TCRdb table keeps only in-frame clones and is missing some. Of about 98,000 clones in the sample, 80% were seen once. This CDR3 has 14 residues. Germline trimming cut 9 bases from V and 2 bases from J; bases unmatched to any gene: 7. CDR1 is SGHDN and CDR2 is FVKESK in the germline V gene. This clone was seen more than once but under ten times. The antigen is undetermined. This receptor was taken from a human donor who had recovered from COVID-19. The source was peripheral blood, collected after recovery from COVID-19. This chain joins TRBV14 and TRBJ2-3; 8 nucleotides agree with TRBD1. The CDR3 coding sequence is TGTGCCAGGAAGACAGGGGACCACACAGATACGCAGTATTTT. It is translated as CARKTGDHTDTQYF.